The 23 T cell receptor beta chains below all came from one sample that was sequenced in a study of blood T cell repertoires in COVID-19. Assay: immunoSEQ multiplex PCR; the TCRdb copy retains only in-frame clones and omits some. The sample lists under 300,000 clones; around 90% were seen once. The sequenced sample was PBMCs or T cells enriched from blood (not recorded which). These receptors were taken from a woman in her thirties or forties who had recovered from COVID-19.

The CDR3 DNA follows: TGCGCCAGCAATGGGGGGTGGACAGATACGCAGTATTTT. This gives the protein CASNGGWTDTQYF. The gene calls are TRBV5-1 and TRBJ2-3; D perhaps matches TRBD2 (6 bases). Deletions cut 6 bases from V and 3 bases from J, with 11 bases between. The CDR3 totals 13 residues. Germline V gene data show CDR1 as SGHRS and CDR2 as YFSETQ.

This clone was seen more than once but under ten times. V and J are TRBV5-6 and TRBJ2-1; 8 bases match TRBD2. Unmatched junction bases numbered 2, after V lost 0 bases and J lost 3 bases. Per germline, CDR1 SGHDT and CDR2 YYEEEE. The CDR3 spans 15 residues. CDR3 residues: CASSLGLAGYNEQFF. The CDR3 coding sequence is TGTGCCAGCAGCTTGGGGCTAGCGGGCTACAATGAGCAGTTCTTC.

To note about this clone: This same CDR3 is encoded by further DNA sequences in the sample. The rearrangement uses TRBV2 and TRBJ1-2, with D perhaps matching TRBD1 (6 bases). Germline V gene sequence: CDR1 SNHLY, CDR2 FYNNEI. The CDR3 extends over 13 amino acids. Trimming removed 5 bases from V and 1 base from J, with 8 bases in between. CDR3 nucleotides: TGTGCCAGCAGTCCGGACAGTAACTATGGCTACACCTTC. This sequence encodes CASSPDSNYGYTF.

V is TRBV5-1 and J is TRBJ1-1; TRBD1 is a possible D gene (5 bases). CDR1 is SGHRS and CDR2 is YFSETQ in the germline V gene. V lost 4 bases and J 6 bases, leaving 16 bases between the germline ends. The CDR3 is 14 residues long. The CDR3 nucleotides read TGCGCCAGCAGCCTTCAGGGAATAGAGGCTGAAGCTTTCTTT. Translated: CASSLQGIEAEAFF.

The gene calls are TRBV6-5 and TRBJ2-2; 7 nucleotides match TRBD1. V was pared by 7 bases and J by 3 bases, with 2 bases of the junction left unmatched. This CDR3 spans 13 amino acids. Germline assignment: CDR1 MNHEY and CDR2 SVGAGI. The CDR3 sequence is CASKQGDTGELFF. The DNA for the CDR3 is TGTGCCAGCAAGCAGGGGGACACCGGGGAGCTGTTTTTT.

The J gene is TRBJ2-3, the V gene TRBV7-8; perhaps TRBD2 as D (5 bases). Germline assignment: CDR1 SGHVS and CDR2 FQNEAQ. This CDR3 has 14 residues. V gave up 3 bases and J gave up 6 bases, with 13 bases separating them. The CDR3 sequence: CASSFPGVRDTQYF. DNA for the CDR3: TGTGCCAGCAGCTTCCCCGGGGTCCGGGATACGCAGTATTTT.

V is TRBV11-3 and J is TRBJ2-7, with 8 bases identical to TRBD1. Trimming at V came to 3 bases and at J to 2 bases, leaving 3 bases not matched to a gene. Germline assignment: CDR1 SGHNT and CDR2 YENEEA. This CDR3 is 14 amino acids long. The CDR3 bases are TGTGCCAGCAGCTTGAGGACAGGGACCTACGAGCAGTACTTC. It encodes CASSLRTGTYEQYF.

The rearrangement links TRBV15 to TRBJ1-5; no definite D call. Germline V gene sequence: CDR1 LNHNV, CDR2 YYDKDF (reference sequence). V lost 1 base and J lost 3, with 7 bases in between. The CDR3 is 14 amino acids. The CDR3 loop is CATSRGDINQPQHF. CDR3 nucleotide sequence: TGTGCCACCAGCAGAGGAGACATCAATCAGCCCCAGCATTTT.

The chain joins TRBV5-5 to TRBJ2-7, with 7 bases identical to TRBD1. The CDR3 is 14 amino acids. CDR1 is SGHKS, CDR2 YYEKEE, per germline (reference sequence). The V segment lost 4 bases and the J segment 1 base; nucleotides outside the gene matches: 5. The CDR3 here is CASSARQGSYEQYF. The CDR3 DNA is TGTGCCAGCAGCGCTAGACAGGGATCCTACGAGCAGTACTTC.

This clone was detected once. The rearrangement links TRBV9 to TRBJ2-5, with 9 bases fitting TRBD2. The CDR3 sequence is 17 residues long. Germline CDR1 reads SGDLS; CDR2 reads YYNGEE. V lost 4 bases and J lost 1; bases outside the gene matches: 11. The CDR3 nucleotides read TGTGCCAGCAGCACGGGAGGCAGCGGGGGGTCCCAAGAGACCCAGTACTTC. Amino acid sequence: CASSTGGSGGSQETQYF.

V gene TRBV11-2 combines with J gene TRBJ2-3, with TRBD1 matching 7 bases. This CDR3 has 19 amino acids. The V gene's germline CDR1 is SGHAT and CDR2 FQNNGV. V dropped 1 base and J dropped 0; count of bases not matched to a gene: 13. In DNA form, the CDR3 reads TGTGCCAGCAGCTTAGCCCCACACCCAGACAGGGCTAGCACAGATACGCAGTATTTT. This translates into CASSLAPHPDRASTDTQYF.

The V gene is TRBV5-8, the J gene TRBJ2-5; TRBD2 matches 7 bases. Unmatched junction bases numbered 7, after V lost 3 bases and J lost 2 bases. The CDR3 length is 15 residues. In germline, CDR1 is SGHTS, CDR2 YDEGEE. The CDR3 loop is CASSSLPAGQETQYF. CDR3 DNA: TGTGCCAGCAGCTCTCTACCAGCGGGGCAAGAGACCCAGTACTTC.

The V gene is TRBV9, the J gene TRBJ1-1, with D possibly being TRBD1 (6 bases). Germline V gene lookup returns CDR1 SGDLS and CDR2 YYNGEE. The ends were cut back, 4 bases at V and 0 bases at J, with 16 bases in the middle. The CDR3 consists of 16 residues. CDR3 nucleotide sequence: TGTGCCAGCAGCCCTAGGGGGATGTCCATGAACACTGAAGCTTTCTTT. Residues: CASSPRGMSMNTEAFF.

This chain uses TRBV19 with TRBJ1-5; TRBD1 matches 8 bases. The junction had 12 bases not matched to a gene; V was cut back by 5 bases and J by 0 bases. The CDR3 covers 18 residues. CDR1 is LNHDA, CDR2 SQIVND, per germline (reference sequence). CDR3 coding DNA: TGTGCCAGTAGTCAAACGAGGACAGGGTTTTATAGCAATCAGCCCCAGCATTTT. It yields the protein CASSQTRTGFYSNQPQHF.

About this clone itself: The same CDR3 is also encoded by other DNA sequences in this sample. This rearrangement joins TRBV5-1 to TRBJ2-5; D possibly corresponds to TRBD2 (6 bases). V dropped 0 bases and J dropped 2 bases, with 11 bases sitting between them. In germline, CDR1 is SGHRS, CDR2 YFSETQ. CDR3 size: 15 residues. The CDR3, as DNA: TGCGCCAGCAGCTTGGCACTAGCCGGACAAGAGACCCAGTACTTC. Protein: CASSLALAGQETQYF.

The DNA for the CDR3 is TGTGCCAGCAGTCTCGCTAGCGAGGGCATTCAGTACTTC. Translated, it gives CASSLASEGIQYF. The chain recombines TRBV2 with TRBJ2-4, with TRBD2 as a possible D gene (6 bases). Trimming removed 5 bases from V and 9 bases from J, with 14 bases in between. The CDR3 contains 13 residues. Germline V gene sequence: CDR1 SNHLY, CDR2 FYNNEI.

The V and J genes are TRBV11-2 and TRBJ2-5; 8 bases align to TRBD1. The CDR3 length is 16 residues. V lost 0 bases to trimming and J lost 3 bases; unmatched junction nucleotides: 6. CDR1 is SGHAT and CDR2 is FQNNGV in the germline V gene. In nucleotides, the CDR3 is TGTGCCAGCAGCTTAGAGGGGCCAGGGGGCGAAGAGACCCAGTACTTC. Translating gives CASSLEGPGGEETQYF.

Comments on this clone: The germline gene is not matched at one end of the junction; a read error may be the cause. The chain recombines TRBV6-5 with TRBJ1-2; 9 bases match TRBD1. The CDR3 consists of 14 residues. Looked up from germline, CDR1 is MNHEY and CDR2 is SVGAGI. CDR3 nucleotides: TGTGCCAGCAGTGACTCCGGGACAGGGTATGGCTACACCTTC. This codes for CASSDSGTGYGYTF.

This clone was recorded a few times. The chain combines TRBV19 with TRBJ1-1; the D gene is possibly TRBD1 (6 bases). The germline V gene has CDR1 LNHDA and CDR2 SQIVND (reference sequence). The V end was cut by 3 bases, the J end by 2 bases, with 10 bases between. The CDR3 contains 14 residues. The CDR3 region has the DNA TGTGCCAGTAGTATTATTGGGACAAACACTGAAGCTTTCTTT. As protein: CASSIIGTNTEAFF. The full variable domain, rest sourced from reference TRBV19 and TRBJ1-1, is DGGITQSPKYLFRKEGQNVTLSCEQNLNHDAMYWYRQDPGQGLRLIYYSQIVNDFQKGDIAEGYSVSREKKESFPLTVTSAQKNPTAFYLCASSIIGTNTEAFFGQGTRLTVV.

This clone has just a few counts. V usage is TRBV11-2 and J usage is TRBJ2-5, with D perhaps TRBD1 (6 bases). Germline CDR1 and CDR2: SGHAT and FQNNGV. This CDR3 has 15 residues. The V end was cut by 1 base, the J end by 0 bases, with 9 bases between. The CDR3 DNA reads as TGTGCCAGCAGCTTAGGGGACACGTACCAAGAGACCCAGTACTTC. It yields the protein CASSLGDTYQETQYF.

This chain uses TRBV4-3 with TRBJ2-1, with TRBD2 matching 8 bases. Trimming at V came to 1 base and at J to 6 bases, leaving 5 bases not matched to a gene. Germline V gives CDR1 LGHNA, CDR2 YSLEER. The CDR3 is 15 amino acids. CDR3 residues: CASSQGVLAGNEQFF. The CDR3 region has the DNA TGCGCCAGCAGCCAAGGAGTCCTAGCGGGCAATGAGCAGTTCTTC.

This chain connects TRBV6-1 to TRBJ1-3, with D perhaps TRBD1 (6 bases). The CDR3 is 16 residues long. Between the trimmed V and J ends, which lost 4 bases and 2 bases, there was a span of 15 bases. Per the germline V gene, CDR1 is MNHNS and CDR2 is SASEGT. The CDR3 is CASSVGGPGAGNTIYF. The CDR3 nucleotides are TGTGCCAGCAGTGTGGGTGGGCCAGGGGCTGGAAACACCATATATTTT.

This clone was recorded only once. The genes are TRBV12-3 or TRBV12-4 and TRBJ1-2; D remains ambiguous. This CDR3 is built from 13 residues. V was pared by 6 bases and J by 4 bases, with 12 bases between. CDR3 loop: CASSLDTLYGYTF. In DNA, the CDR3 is TGTGCCAGCAGCCTTGACACCCTCTATGGCTACACCTTC.